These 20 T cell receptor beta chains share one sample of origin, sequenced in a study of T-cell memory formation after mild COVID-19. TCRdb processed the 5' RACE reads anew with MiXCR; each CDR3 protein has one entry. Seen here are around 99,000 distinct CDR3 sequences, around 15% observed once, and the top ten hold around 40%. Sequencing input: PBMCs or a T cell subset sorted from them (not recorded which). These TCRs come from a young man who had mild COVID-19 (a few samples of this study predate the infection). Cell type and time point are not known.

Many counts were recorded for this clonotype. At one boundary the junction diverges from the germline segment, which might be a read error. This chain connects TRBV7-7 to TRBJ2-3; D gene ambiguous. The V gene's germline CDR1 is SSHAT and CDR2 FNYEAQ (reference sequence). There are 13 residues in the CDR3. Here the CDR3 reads CASSFTMTDTQYF. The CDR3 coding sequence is TGTGCTAGCAGCTTTACAATGACAGATACGCAGTATTTT.

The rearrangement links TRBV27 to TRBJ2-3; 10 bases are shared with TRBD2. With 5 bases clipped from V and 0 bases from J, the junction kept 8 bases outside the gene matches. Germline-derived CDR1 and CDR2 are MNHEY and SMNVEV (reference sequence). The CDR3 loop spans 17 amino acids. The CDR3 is CASSPYSGGRSTDTQYF. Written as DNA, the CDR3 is TGTGCCAGCAGTCCATATAGCGGGGGGCGAAGCACAGATACGCAGTATTTT.

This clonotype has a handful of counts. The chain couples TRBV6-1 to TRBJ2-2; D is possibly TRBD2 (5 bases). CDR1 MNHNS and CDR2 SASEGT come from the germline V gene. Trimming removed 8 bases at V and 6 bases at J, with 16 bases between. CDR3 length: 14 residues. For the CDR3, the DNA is TGTGCCAGCTGCAGATGGCTGGAGGCCGGGGAGCTGTTTTTT. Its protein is CASCRWLEAGELFF.

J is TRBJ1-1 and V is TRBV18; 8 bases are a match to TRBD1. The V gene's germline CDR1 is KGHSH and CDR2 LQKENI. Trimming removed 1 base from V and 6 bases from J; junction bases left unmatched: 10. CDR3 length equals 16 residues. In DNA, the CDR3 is TGTGCCAGCTCACCACTGGAATCAGGGGGCGCCCCTGAAGCTTTCTTT. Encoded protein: CASSPLESGGAPEAFF.

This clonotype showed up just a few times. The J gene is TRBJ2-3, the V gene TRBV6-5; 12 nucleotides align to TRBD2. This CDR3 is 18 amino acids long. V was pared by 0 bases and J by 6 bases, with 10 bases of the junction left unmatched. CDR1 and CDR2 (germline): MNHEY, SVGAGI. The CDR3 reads CASSYSSLAGGPRDTQYF. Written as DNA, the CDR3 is TGTGCCAGCAGTTACTCGAGTCTAGCGGGGGGGCCCAGGGATACGCAGTATTTT.

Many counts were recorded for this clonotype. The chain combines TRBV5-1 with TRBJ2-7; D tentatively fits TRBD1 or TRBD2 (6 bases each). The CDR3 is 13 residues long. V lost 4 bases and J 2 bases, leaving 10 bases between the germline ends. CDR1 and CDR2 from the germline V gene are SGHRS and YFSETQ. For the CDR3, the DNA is TGCGCCAGCAGCCCCCGGGGGCCCTACGAGCAGTACTTC. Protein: CASSPRGPYEQYF.

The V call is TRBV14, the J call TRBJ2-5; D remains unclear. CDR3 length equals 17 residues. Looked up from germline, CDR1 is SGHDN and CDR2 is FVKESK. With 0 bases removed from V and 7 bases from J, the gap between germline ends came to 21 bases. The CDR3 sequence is CASSQEVGPGGRSTQYF. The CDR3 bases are TGTGCCAGCAGCCAAGAAGTTGGGCCAGGCGGTAGGTCGACCCAGTACTTC.

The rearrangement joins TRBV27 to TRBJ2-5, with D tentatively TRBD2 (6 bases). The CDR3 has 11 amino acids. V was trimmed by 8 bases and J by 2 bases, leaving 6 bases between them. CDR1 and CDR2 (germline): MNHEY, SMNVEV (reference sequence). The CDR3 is CASGGQETQYF. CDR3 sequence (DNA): TGTGCCAGCGGGGGGCAAGAGACCCAGTACTTC.

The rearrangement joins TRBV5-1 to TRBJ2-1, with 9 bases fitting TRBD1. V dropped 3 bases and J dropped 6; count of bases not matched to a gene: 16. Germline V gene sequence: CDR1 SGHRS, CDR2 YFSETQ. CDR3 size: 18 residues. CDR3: CASSSQGQGGYRVNEQFF. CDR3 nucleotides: TGCGCCAGCAGCTCCCAGGGACAGGGCGGTTATAGGGTCAATGAGCAGTTCTTC.

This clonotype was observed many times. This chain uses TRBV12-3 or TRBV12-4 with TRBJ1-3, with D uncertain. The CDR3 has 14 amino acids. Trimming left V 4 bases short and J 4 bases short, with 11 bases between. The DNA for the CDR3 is TGTGCCAGCAGTTGTTGCGGGGTAGGAAACACCATATATTTT. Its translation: CASSCCGVGNTIYF.

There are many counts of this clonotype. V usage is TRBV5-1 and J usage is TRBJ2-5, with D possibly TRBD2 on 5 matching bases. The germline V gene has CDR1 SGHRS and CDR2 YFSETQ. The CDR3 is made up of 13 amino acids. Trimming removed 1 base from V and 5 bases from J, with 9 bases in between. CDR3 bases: TGCGCCAGCAGCTTGCTTCCGGGGGAGACCCAGTACTTC. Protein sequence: CASSLLPGETQYF.

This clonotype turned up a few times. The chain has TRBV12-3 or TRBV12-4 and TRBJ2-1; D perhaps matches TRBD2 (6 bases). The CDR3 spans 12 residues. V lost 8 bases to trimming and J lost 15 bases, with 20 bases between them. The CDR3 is CASGPRGTSVFF. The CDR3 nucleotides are TGTGCCAGCGGGCCTCGCGGGACTTCGGTGTTCTTC.

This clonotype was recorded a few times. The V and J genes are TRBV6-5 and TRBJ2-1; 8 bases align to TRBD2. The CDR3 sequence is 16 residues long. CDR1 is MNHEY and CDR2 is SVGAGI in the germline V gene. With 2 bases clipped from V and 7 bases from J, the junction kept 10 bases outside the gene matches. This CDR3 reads CASSYAYSGVGNEQFF. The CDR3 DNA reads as TGTGCCAGCAGTTACGCCTATAGCGGGGTGGGGAATGAGCAGTTCTTC.

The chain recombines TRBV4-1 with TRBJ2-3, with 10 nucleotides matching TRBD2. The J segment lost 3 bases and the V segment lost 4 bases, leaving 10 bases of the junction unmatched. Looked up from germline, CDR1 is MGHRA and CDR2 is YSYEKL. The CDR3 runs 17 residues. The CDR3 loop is CASSPYLSSGGTDTQYF. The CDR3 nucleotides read TGCGCCAGCAGCCCCTATTTATCTAGCGGGGGAACAGATACGCAGTATTTT.

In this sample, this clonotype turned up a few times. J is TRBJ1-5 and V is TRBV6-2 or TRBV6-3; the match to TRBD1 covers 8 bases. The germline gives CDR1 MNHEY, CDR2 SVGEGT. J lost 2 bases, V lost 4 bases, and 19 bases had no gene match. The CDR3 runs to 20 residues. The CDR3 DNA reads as TGTGCCAGCAGTTGGACCACCCGGACAGGGAAGGATTGGGGCAATCAGCCCCAGCATTTT. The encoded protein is CASSWTTRTGKDWGNQPQHF.

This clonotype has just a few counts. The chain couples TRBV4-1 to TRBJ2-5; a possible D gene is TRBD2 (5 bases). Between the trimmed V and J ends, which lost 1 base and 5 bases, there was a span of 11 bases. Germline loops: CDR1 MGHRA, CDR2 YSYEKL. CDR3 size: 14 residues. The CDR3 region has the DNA TGCGCCAGCAGCCAAGTAACTAGTCTGGAGACCCAGTACTTC. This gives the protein CASSQVTSLETQYF.

The CDR3 DNA reads as TGTGCCAGCAGCTTAAGGGGCGGAATGAACACTGAAGCTTTCTTT. It translates to CASSLRGGMNTEAFF. The chain combines TRBV7-3 with TRBJ1-1, with D possibly matching TRBD1 (5 bases). V was trimmed by 1 base and J by 0 bases, leaving 9 bases between them. Germline V gene sequence: CDR1 SGHTA, CDR2 FQGTGA. CDR3 length: 15 amino acids.

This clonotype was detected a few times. The DNA of the CDR3 is TGTGCCAGCAGCTTCCCCGGGGGAAGCTCCTACAATGAGCAGTTCTTC. This codes for CASSFPGGSSYNEQFF. This rearrangement joins TRBV3-1 to TRBJ2-1; a weak D match, TRBD2 (6 bases). In germline, CDR1 is LGHDT, CDR2 YNNKEL (reference sequence). The CDR3 spans 16 residues. The V end lost 5 bases, the J end lost 0 bases, and 14 bases lay between the germline ends.

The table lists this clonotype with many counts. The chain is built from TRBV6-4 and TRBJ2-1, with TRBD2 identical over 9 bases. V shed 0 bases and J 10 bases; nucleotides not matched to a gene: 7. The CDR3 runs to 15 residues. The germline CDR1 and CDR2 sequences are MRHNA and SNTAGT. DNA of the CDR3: TGTGCCAGCAGTGACTCGGATAGCGGGGGTGGCGAGCAGTTCTTC. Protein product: CASSDSDSGGGEQFF.

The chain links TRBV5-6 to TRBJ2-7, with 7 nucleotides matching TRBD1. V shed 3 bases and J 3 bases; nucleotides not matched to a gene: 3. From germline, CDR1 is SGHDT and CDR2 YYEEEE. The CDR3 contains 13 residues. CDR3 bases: TGTGCCAGCAGCTCAGACAGGGACTACGAGCAGTACGTC. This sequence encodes CASSSDRDYEQYV.